Listed below are T cell receptor beta chains from one sample, sequenced in a study of cytomegalovirus exposure and HLA in healthy donors. Produced via immunoSEQ multiplex PCR; TCRdb's table is partial and in-frame only. Altogether more than 55,000 clones are present, about 89% being singletons, with the ten largest covering 0.95% to 1.5%. The specimen sequenced was PBMCs. The receptors come from a woman aged 18 to 35 in good health and CMV-seronegative. Both conserved end residues are part of each CDR3. D genes are given only for firm matches. Size values are once, few and many counts, or a class for expanded clones, and some rows have none.

size | J | D | V | CDR3 | DNA
once | TRBJ1-2 | TRBD1 | TRBV6-1 | CASRVDRGGNYGYTF | TGTGCCAGCAGGGTAGACAGGGGAGGGAACTATGGCTACACCTTC
NA | TRBJ2-3 | NA | TRBV14 | CASSQVGDTDTQYF | TGTGCCAGCAGCCAGGTGGGAGACACAGATACGCAGTATTTT
NA | TRBJ2-3 | NA | TRBV19 | CASSKVTGPRGTDTQYF | TGTGCCAGTAGTAAGGTGACAGGTCCCCGGGGCACAGATACGCAGTATTTT
NA | TRBJ1-1 | TRBD1 | TRBV2 | CAGTGQGVTEAFF | TGTGCCGGAACGGGACAGGGGGTAACTGAAGCTTTCTTT
few | TRBJ1-5 | TRBD1 | TRBV2 | CASSERRQGVQPQHF | TGTGCCAGCAGTGAAAGAAGGCAGGGGGTTCAGCCCCAGCATTTT
NA | TRBJ1-2 | TRBD1 | TRBV7-2 | CASSITRDSIYGYTF | TGTGCCAGCAGCATAACCCGGGACAGCATCTATGGCTACACCTTC
NA | TRBJ2-5 | TRBD2 | TRBV5-1 | CASSFRLAGGQETQYF | TGCGCCAGCAGCTTCAGACTAGCGGGGGGGCAAGAGACCCAGTACTTC
NA | TRBJ2-1 | TRBD2 | TRBV7-2 | CASTGLGREGPHEQFF | TGTGCCAGCACCGGACTTGGGCGGGAGGGCCCCCATGAGCAGTTCTTC
NA | TRBJ2-6 | TRBD1 | TRBV28 | CASSRPGQGAGANVLTF | TGTGCCAGCAGCCGCCCGGGACAGGGGGCTGGGGCCAACGTCCTGACTTTC
few | TRBJ1-5 | NA | TRBV2 | CASTGLHQPQHF | TGTGCCAGCACGGGACTCCATCAGCCCCAGCATTTT
NA | TRBJ1-2 | TRBD1 | TRBV7-8 | CASSLAGDRFGGDYGYTF | TGTGCCAGCAGCTTGGCCGGGGACAGGTTTGGAGGGGACTATGGCTACACCTTC
NA | TRBJ2-2 | TRBD1 | TRBV15 | CATSAEQGLAMNTGELFF | TGTGCCACCAGCGCCGAACAGGGGTTAGCGATGAACACCGGGGAGCTGTTTTTT
NA | TRBJ2-4 | TRBD1 | TRBV9 | CASSDPGTDENIQYF | TGTGCCAGCTCAGATCCCGGGACAGATGAAAACATTCAGTACTTC
NA | TRBJ2-3 | NA | TRBV14 | CASSPTVTRLGMNTQYF | TGTGCCAGCAGCCCCACCGTGACACGGCTCGGTATGAATACGCAGTATTTT
NA | TRBJ2-3 | NA | TRBV11-2 | CASSSNSLDTQYF | TGTGCCAGCAGCTCGAACAGCCTAGATACGCAGTATTTT
NA | TRBJ1-5 | NA | TRBV2 | CASALDSGSNQPQHF | TGTGCCAGCGCCCTGGACAGTGGGAGCAATCAGCCCCAGCATTTT
NA | TRBJ2-3 | NA | TRBV6-5 | CASRAAGSTDTQYF | TGTGCCAGCAGGGCAGCGGGTAGCACAGATACGCAGTATTTT
NA | TRBJ1-6 | NA | TRBV6-5 | CASSLTGYNSPLHF | TGTGCCAGCAGTCTTACAGGGTATAATTCACCCCTCCACTTT
NA | TRBJ1-2 | NA | TRBV5-1 | CASSLDVSAGGVSGYTF | TGCGCCAGCAGCTTGGACGTTTCGGCTGGAGGGGTGTCCGGCTACACCTTC
NA | TRBJ2-7 | TRBD1 | TRBV29-1 | CSAGQGEIYEQYF | TGCAGCGCGGGACAGGGGGAGATCTACGAGCAGTACTTC
NA | TRBJ2-1 | TRBD2 | TRBV5-6 | CASSVLAGGPNEQFF | TGTGCCAGCAGCGTACTAGCGGGAGGGCCTAATGAGCAGTTCTTC
NA | TRBJ2-7 | TRBD2 | TRBV5-1 | CASSLAGGAPVYEQYF | TGCGCCAGCAGCTTGGCCGGGGGGGCCCCTGTCTACGAGCAGTACTTC
NA | TRBJ2-7 | TRBD1 | TRBV27 | CASRQTGLSYEQYF | TGTGCCAGCAGGCAGACAGGGCTCTCCTACGAGCAGTACTTC
NA | TRBJ2-2 | TRBD2 | TRBV14 | CASSQIAGDTGELFF | TGTGCCAGCAGCCAAATAGCGGGAGACACCGGGGAGCTGTTTTTT
NA | TRBJ2-1 | NA | TRBV6-6 | CASRAGLNHNEQFF | TGTGCCAGCAGAGCAGGGCTTAATCATAATGAGCAGTTCTTC
NA | TRBJ2-1 | TRBD1 | TRBV6-5 | CASSRDSINEQFF | TGTGCCAGCAGCCGGGACAGTATCAATGAGCAGTTCTTC
NA | TRBJ2-7 | NA | TRBV4-1 | CASSQDGSRENEQYF | TGCGCCAGCAGCCAAGATGGTAGCCGGGAAAACGAGCAGTACTTC
once | TRBJ2-7 | NA | TRBV5-1 | CASTTLPGGVGGQYF | TGCGCCAGCACCACATTGCCCGGGGGAGTGGGGGGGCAGTACTTC
NA | TRBJ1-2 | TRBD1 | TRBV7-8 | CASSFRQGLKGGYTF | TGTGCCAGCAGCTTTCGACAGGGGCTTAAAGGAGGCTACACCTTC
NA | TRBJ2-7 | TRBD1 | TRBV4-1 | CASSQRGTGTDYEQYF | TGCGCCAGCAGCCAGCGCGGGACAGGGACAGACTACGAGCAGTACTTC
NA | TRBJ2-7 | TRBD2 | TRBV11-2 | CASRHSGSTYEQYF | TGTGCCAGCAGACATAGCGGGTCTACCTACGAGCAGTACTTC
NA | TRBJ1-2 | TRBD1 | TRBV30 | CAWHRDRVLEGYGYTF | TGTGCCTGGCACCGGGACAGGGTCCTCGAAGGCTATGGCTACACCTTC
NA | TRBJ2-2 | TRBD1 | TRBV19 | CASTQGDTGELFF | TGTGCCAGTACCCAGGGGGACACCGGGGAGCTGTTTTTT
NA | TRBJ1-4 | TRBD1 | TRBV5-1 | CASSPSGQQNEKLFF | TGCGCCAGCAGCCCGTCGGGACAGCAGAATGAAAAACTGTTTTTT
NA | TRBJ1-4 | TRBD1 | TRBV28 | CASSLRTGGYKFNEKLFF | TGTGCCAGCAGTTTACGGACAGGGGGATACAAATTTAATGAAAAACTGTTTTTT
NA | TRBJ2-3 | TRBD2 | TRBV5-4 | CASSRRTSGGKDTQYF | TGTGCCAGCAGCCGAAGGACTAGCGGGGGTAAAGATACGCAGTATTTT
NA | TRBJ2-4 | TRBD2 | TRBV5-3 | CARSLRWEGTGSKNIQYF | TGTGCCAGAAGCTTGCGGTGGGAGGGAACTGGGTCCAAAAACATTCAGTACTTC
NA | TRBJ2-3 | NA | TRBV4-1 | CASSQDDPGFSTDTQYF | TGCGCCAGCAGCCAAGATGATCCAGGCTTTAGCACAGATACGCAGTATTTT
NA | TRBJ1-3 | NA | TRBV28 | CASSRGGNSGNTIYF | TGTGCCAGCAGCCGGGGGGGAAACTCTGGAAACACCATATATTTT
NA | TRBJ1-4 | NA | TRBV7-2 | CASSLGTANEKLFF | TGTGCCAGCAGCTTAGGGACAGCGAATGAAAAACTGTTTTTT
NA | TRBJ1-5 | NA | TRBV21-1 | CASSKRAKAYSNQPQHF | TGTGCCAGCAGCAAGAGGGCAAAAGCGTATAGCAATCAGCCCCAGCATTTT
NA | TRBJ2-3 | TRBD2 | TRBV5-4 | CASRRGGSTPDTQYF | TGTGCCAGCAGGAGAGGCGGGAGTACCCCAGATACGCAGTATTTT
once | TRBJ2-3 | TRBD2 | TRBV5-4 | CASSPGLARSTDTQYF | TGTGCCAGCAGCCCAGGACTAGCCCGGAGCACAGATACGCAGTATTTT
once | TRBJ2-1 | NA | TRBV11-3 | CASSNLARYNEQFF | TGTGCCAGCAGCAATCTAGCGCGCTACAATGAGCAGTTCTTC
NA | TRBJ2-3 | TRBD2 | TRBV5-4 | CASSLTGGGGTDTQYF | TGTGCCAGCAGCTTGACCGGCGGGGGGGGCACAGATACGCAGTATTTT
NA | TRBJ2-2 | NA | TRBV7-9 | CATNYWRNPNTGELFF | TGTGCCACCAATTACTGGAGAAACCCGAACACCGGGGAGCTGTTTTTT
NA | TRBJ1-1 | NA | TRBV6-1 | CASSEGIPGQAEAFF | TGTGCCAGCAGTGAAGGCATCCCTGGCCAGGCAGAAGCTTTCTTT
NA | TRBJ1-1 | NA | TRBV6-5 | CASSQTGEEAFF | TGTGCCAGCAGCCAAACGGGGGAGGAAGCTTTCTTT
NA | TRBJ2-7 | TRBD1 | TRBV7-2 | CASSPRQGTSSYEQYF | TGTGCCAGCAGCCCGCGACAGGGTACGAGCTCCTACGAGCAGTACTTC
NA | TRBJ2-7 | NA | TRBV6-1 | CASSEGRGPTYEQYF | TGTGCCAGCAGTGAAGGGCGGGGACCCACCTACGAGCAGTACTTC
NA | TRBJ2-3 | NA | TRBV28 | CASSFPKQVSQYF | TGTGCCAGCAGTTTCCCTAAACAGGTTTCGCAGTATTTT
NA | TRBJ2-3 | TRBD2 | TRBV29-1 | CSVGAGGPWADTQYF | TGCAGCGTTGGAGCGGGGGGGCCCTGGGCAGATACGCAGTATTTT
few | TRBJ1-6 | TRBD1 | TRBV6-5 | CASSKQGENSPLHF | TGTGCCAGCAGTAAACAGGGGGAGAATTCACCCCTCCACTTT
NA | TRBJ2-5 | NA | TRBV9 | CASSVRGLGETQYF | TGTGCCAGCAGCGTAAGGGGCCTAGGGGAGACCCAGTACTTC
NA | TRBJ1-5 | NA | TRBV9 | CASSRDKYNQPQHF | TGTGCCAGCAGCCGTGACAAATACAATCAGCCCCAGCATTTT
NA | TRBJ2-7 | NA | TRBV19 | CASSISSGRGNYEQYF | TGTGCCAGTAGTATATCTTCCGGGAGAGGGAACTACGAGCAGTACTTC
once | TRBJ2-3 | NA | TRBV28 | CASSPGQSDTQYF | TGTGCCAGCAGTCCAGGACAGTCAGATACGCAGTATTTT
NA | TRBJ2-1 | NA | TRBV28 | CASSGQMVFGQFF | TGTGCCAGCAGTGGACAGATGGTATTCGGGCAGTTCTTC
NA | TRBJ2-7 | NA | TRBV29-1 | CSVEVRAYEQYF | TGCAGCGTTGAAGTGAGGGCCTACGAGCAGTACTTC